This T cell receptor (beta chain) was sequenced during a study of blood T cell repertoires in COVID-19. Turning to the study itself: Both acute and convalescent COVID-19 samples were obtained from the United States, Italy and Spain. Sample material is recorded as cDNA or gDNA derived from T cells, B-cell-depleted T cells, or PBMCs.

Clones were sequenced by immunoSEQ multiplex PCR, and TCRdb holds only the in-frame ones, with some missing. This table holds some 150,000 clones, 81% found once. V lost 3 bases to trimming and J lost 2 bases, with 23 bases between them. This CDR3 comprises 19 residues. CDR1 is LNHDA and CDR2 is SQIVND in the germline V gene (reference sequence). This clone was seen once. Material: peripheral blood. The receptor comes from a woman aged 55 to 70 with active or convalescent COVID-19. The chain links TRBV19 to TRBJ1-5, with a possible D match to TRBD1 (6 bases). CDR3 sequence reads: CASSMLSDSGVARNQPQHF. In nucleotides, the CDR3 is TGTGCCAGTAGTATGTTATCGGACAGTGGGGTTGCCCGCAATCAGCCCCAGCATTTT.